The rows below give T cell receptor beta chains drawn from one sample of a study of cytomegalovirus exposure and HLA in healthy donors. This table comes from immunoSEQ multiplex PCR, and its TCRdb copy is limited to in-frame clones, with some not included. Across around 70,000 clones, the top ten clones capture approximately 3.8% of the sample. Sequencing used PBMCs. The origin of the receptors is a female donor in good health and CMV-seropositive. Each CDR3 is given with its conserved first and last residue. D genes are given only for firm matches.

j_call v_call d_call cdr3_aa cdr3_nt
TRBJ1-2 TRBV6-1 NA CASVSNLQGGYTF TGTGCCAGCGTCTCGAATCTACAGGGAGGCTACACCTTC
TRBJ2-7 TRBV10-3 NA CAISEGETSLYEQYF TGTGCCATCAGTGAAGGGGAGACTAGTTTGTACGAGCAGTACTTC
TRBJ1-1 TRBV28 NA CASTTQSGGWVTEAFF TGTGCCAGCACCACGCAGTCGGGGGGCTGGGTTACTGAAGCTTTCTTT
TRBJ1-2 TRBV5-6 NA CASSLGTYGYTF TGTGCCAGCAGCTTAGGGACTTATGGCTACACCTTC
TRBJ1-3 TRBV6-5 TRBD1 CASRFDRGSGNTIYF TGTGCCAGCAGATTTGACAGGGGCTCTGGAAACACCATATATTTT
TRBJ1-3 TRBV4-3 NA CASSRGGSGNTIYF TGCGCCAGCAGCCGCGGGGGGTCTGGAAACACCATATATTTT
TRBJ2-7 TRBV5-1 TRBD2 CASSRTSGRADEQYF TGCGCCAGCAGTCGGACTAGCGGGAGGGCCGACGAGCAGTACTTC
TRBJ2-1 TRBV23-1 TRBD2 CASRRGGLGNEQFF TGCGCCAGCCGCCGCGGGGGGTTGGGAAATGAGCAGTTCTTC
TRBJ2-2 TRBV19 NA CASRGYGELFF TGTGCCAGTCGGGGGTACGGGGAGCTGTTTTTT
TRBJ1-5 TRBV29-1 TRBD1 CSVADSGTGDQPQHF TGCAGCGTTGCCGATTCCGGGACAGGAGATCAGCCCCAGCATTTT
TRBJ1-5 TRBV6-5 TRBD1 CASRPTGESQPQHF TGTGCCAGCAGACCGACAGGGGAATCTCAGCCCCAGCATTTT
TRBJ2-2 TRBV18 TRBD2 CASSYHPLAGGSGELFF TGTGCCAGCTCATACCATCCGCTAGCGGGGGGCTCCGGGGAGCTGTTTTTT
TRBJ1-1 TRBV12-5 NA CASGLLGDTEAFF TGTGCTAGTGGTTTATTAGGGGACACTGAAGCTTTCTTT
TRBJ2-7 TRBV4-3 TRBD2 CASSPGEGTRFYEQYF TGCGCCAGCAGCCCTGGGGAGGGTACAAGATTCTACGAGCAGTACTTC
TRBJ2-2 TRBV7-2 TRBD2 CASSYGRADTGELFF TGTGCCAGCAGCTATGGGAGGGCAGACACCGGGGAGCTGTTTTTT
TRBJ1-1 TRBV29-1 NA CSVAGGNTEAFF TGCAGCGTTGCCGGGGGTAACACTGAAGCTTTCTTT
TRBJ1-2 TRBV29-1 TRBD1 CSVEGGQGRGYTF TGCAGCGTTGAAGGGGGACAGGGCAGGGGCTACACCTTC
TRBJ2-7 TRBV6-5 TRBD1 CASSQDRDERYEQYF TGTGCCAGCAGTCAGGACAGGGATGAACGCTACGAGCAGTACTTC
TRBJ1-4 TRBV6-5 TRBD1 CASSSRTGHNEKLFF TGTGCCAGCAGTTCTAGGACAGGACACAATGAAAAACTGTTTTTT
TRBJ2-7 TRBV6-5 TRBD1 CASSYSGQGNEQYF TGTGCCAGCAGTTACTCCGGACAGGGGAACGAGCAGTACTTC
TRBJ2-7 TRBV11-2 TRBD1 CASSLAGGQGSQGEQYF TGTGCCAGCAGCTTAGCAGGGGGACAGGGCTCGCAAGGCGAGCAGTACTTC
TRBJ2-3 TRBV7-2 TRBD1 CASRPDRDWDTQYF TGTGCCAGCAGGCCGGACAGGGATTGGGATACGCAGTATTTT
TRBJ2-5 TRBV28 TRBD2 CASSGLAVQETQYF TGTGCCAGCTCGGGACTAGCGGTCCAAGAGACCCAGTACTTC
TRBJ2-1 TRBV19 TRBD1 CASSIGGDRAYNEQFF TGTGCCAGTAGTATAGGAGGGGACAGGGCGTACAATGAGCAGTTCTTC
TRBJ2-7 TRBV28 TRBD2 CASSLTAGGSYEQYF TGTGCCAGCAGTTTAACAGCGGGAGGATCCTACGAGCAGTACTTC
TRBJ1-3 TRBV2 NA CASSEGTFSGNTIYF TGTGCCAGCAGTGAAGGGACATTCTCTGGAAACACCATATATTTT
TRBJ2-5 TRBV11-2 NA CASSLDRVQETQYF TGTGCCAGCAGCTTAGACAGGGTTCAAGAGACCCAGTACTTC
TRBJ2-5 TRBV4-1 TRBD1 CASSHQWTGGTQETQYF TGCGCCAGCAGCCACCAATGGACAGGGGGGACACAAGAGACCCAGTACTTC
TRBJ2-6 TRBV12-5 NA CASGLPFSGANVLTF TGTGCTAGTGGTTTGCCTTTCTCTGGGGCCAACGTCCTGACTTTC
TRBJ2-7 TRBV10-1 NA CASSESPSLVYEQYF TGCGCCAGCAGTGAGTCGCCTAGCTTGGTATACGAGCAGTACTTC
TRBJ2-2 TRBV5-1 NA CASSLQGFTGELFF TGCGCCAGCAGCTTACAGGGTTTCACCGGGGAGCTGTTTTTT
TRBJ1-1 TRBV9 NA CASSVGVTPTGNTEAFF TGTGCCAGCAGCGTAGGCGTGACCCCGACAGGGAACACTGAAGCTTTCTTT
TRBJ2-7 TRBV6-6 TRBD2 CASSYERGSYEQYF TGTGCCAGCAGTTACGAGCGGGGCTCCTACGAGCAGTACTTC
TRBJ2-3 TRBV18 NA CASSPQGFGTDTQYF TGTGCCAGCTCACCTCAGGGATTTGGCACAGATACGCAGTATTTT
TRBJ2-7 TRBV28 TRBD2 CASRIGTSGSGAYEQYF TGTGCCAGCAGAATAGGGACTAGCGGGAGTGGGGCCTACGAGCAGTACTTC
TRBJ2-7 TRBV5-1 NA CASSYKNAVSAYEQYF TGCGCCAGCAGCTATAAAAACGCAGTGAGCGCCTACGAGCAGTACTTC
TRBJ1-1 TRBV7-9 NA CASSPRLTAEAFF TGTGCCAGCAGCCCAAGACTGACCGCTGAAGCTTTCTTT
TRBJ2-1 TRBV7-2 TRBD2 CASSSPLQRGGGQNEQFF TGTGCCAGCAGCTCCCCCCTACAGCGGGGGGGCGGACAAAATGAGCAGTTCTTC
TRBJ2-7 TRBV9 TRBD2 CASSTGTSGYEQYF TGTGCCAGCAGCACCGGGACTAGCGGCTACGAGCAGTACTTC
TRBJ2-1 TRBV4-3 TRBD2 CASSQERAGGYGEQFF TGCGCCAGCAGCCAAGAAAGAGCGGGGGGTTATGGTGAGCAGTTCTTC
TRBJ2-5 TRBV7-2 TRBD2 CASSRGGRETQYF TGTGCCAGCAGCCGGGGGGGCCGAGAGACCCAGTACTTC
TRBJ1-6 TRBV5-1 NA CASRDGNNSPLHF TGCGCCAGCAGAGACGGGAATAATTCACCCCTCCACTTT